This T cell receptor beta chain was documented in a study of radiotherapy plus CTLA-4 blockade in lung cancer. Study details: Objective responses were recorded in 15% to 20% of patients, with disease control recorded in 25% to 40%.

Of note for this clone: Its specificity is not known. Other DNA sequences within the sample encode an identical CDR3.

The method was immunoSEQ multiplex PCR; TCRdb's version includes in-frame clones alone and lacks a portion of them. In the table there are tens of thousands of clones, about 73% of which are singletons. Study-wide findings and caveats: Blood-borne expansion of tumor-derived TCR clones followed radiotherapy plus ipilimumab.

CDR1 is SNHLY and CDR2 is FYNNEI in the germline V gene. V lost 6 bases to trimming and J lost 4 bases; unmatched junction nucleotides: 7. There are 15 residues in the CDR3. This sample comprised peripheral blood, obtained from a patient treated with radiotherapy plus ipilimumab. The chain carries TRBV2 and TRBJ2-3, with 10 bases matching TRBD2. The TCR sequence derives from a human donor with non-small cell lung cancer who had stable disease on radiotherapy plus ipilimumab. The CDR3 region is CASRSQRGGPDTQYF. CDR3 DNA: TGTGCCAGCAGGTCTCAGCGGGGGGGCCCAGATACGCAGTATTTT.